This TCR beta chain is from a study of CXCR3-negative and CXCR3-positive naive CD8 T cells. The study, taken as a whole, reports: The naive subsets expressed comparable surface CD5, and the authors inferred TCR strength from TRB CDR3 properties. Both naive subsets had comparably high diversity; memory CD8+ cells much lower. The TRB CDR3s that CXCR3-positive naive cells carried were more hydrophobic than those of CXCR3-negative naive cells.

The TRB cDNA libraries were prepared by 5' RACE with UMI labels. TCRdb re-called the 5' RACE reads; every CDR3 protein appears as one record, without DNA. This sample's clone table lists tens of thousands of distinct CDR3 sequences. Remarks on this clonotype: Its specificity is unknown.

This CDR3 comprises 12 residues. The germline CDR1 and CDR2 sequences are MDHEN and SYDVKM. A CD45RO-CCR7+CD27+CD95- profile was what naive CD8+ T cells displayed. The chain joins TRBV28 to TRBJ2-7; TCRdb gives TRBD1 as the D gene, but with no DNA this cannot be confirmed. What was sequenced was naive CXCR3+ CD8+ T cells from blood. Described subset: CD45RO-CCR7+CD27+CD95- naive CD8+ T cells expressing CXCR3 (TNR3+). This clonotype was sampled from a human donor in good health. Some clones in this sample may be carry-over from other donors' samples. CDR3 region: CASNYGGDEQYF.